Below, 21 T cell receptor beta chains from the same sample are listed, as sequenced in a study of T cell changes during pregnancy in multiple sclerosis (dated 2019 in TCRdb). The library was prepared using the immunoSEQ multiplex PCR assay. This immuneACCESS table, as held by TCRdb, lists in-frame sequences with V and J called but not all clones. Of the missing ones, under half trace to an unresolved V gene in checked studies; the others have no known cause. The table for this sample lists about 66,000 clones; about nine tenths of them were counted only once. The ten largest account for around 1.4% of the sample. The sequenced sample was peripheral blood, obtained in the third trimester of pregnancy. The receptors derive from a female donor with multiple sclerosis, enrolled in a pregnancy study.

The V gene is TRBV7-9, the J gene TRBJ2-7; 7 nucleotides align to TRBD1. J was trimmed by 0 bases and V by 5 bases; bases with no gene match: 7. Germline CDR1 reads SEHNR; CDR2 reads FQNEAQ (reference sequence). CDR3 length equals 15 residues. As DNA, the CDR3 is TGTGCCAGCAGCGCCACAGGGGTAAGCTCCTACGAGCAGTACTTC. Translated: CASSATGVSSYEQYF.

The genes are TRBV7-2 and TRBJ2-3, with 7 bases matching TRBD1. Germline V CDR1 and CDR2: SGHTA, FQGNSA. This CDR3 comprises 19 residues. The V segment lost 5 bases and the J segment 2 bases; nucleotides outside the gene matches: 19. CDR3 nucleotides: TGTGCCAGCAGCCGACCATTGCGACAGGGCCGGATAAACACAGATACGCAGTATTTT. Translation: CASSRPLRQGRINTDTQYF. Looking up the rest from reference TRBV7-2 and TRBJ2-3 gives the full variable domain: GAGVSQSPSNKVTEKGKDVELRCDPISGHTALYWYRQSLGQGLEFLIYFQGNSAPDKSGLPSDRFSAERTGGSVSTLTIQRTQQEDSAVYLCASSRPLRQGRINTDTQYFGPGTRLTVL.

CDR3 loop: CASSPGRGSYGYTF. DNA for the CDR3: TGTGCCAGCTCACCCGGGAGGGGAAGCTATGGCTACACCTTC. This sequence joins TRBV18 and TRBJ1-2; a weak D match, TRBD1 (5 bases). Germline CDR1 KGHSH, CDR2 LQKENI. The CDR3 spans 14 residues. Trimming pared 3 bases from V and 4 bases from J, leaving 12 bases between. Based on the CDR3 plus reference TRBV18 and TRBJ1-2, the full variable domain is NAGVMQNPRHLVRRRGQEARLRCSPMKGHSHVYWYRQLPEEGLKFMVYLQKENIIDESGMPKERFSAEFPKEGPSILRIQQVVRGDSAAYFCASSPGRGSYGYTFGSGTRLTVV.

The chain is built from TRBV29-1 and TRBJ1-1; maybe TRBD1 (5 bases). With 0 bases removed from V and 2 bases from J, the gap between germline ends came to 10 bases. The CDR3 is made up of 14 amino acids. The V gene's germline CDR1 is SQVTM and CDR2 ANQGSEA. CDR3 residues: CSVEDAGFNTEAFF. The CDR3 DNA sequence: TGCAGCGTTGAAGATGCAGGGTTCAACACTGAAGCTTTCTTT.

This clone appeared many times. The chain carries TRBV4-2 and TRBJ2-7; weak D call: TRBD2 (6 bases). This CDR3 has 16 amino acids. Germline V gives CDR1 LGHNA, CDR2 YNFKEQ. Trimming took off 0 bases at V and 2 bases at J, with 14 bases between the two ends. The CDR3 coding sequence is TGTGCCAGCAGCCAAGATCAGCCTAGCGAGCCCTACGAGCAGTACTTC. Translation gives CASSQDQPSEPYEQYF.

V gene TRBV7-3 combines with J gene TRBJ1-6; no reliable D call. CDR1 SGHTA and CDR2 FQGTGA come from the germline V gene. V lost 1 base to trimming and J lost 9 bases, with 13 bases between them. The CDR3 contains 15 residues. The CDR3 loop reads CASSLNAAVGSPLHF. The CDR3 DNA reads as TGTGCCAGCAGCTTAAATGCGGCAGTCGGTTCACCCCTCCACTTT.

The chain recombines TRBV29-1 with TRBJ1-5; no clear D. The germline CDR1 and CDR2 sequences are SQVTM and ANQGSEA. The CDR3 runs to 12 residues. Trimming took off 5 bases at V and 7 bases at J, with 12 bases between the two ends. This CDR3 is CSVQAADQPQHF. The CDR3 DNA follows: TGCAGCGTTCAGGCAGCGGACCAGCCCCAGCATTTT.

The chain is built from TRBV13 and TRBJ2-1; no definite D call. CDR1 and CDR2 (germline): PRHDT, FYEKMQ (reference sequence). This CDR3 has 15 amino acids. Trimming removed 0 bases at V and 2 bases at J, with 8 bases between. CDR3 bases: TGTGCCAGCAGCTTAGGACTACTTGCCTACAATGAGCAGTTCTTC. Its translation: CASSLGLLAYNEQFF.

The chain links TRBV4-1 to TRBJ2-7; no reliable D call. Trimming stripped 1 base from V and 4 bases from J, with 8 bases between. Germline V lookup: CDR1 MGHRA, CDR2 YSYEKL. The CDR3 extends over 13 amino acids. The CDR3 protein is CASSQAVNYEQYF. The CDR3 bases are TGCGCCAGCAGCCAAGCGGTTAATTACGAGCAGTACTTC.

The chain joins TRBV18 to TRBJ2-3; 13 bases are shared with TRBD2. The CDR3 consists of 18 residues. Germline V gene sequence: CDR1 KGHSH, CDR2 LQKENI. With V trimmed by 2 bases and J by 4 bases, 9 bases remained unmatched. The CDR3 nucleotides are TGTGCCAGCTCACCAACAACTAGCGGGGGGGCCCTTTCAGATACGCAGTATTTT. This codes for CASSPTTSGGALSDTQYF.

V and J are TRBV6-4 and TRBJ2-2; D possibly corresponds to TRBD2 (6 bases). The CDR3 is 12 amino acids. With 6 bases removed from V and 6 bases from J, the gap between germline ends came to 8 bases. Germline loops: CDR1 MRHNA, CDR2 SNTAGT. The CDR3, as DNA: TGTGCCAGCAGACGGGGGTCCGGGGAGCTGTTTTTT. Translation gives CASRRGSGELFF.

This CDR3 reads CASSVGGYSYEQYF. The CDR3 DNA reads as TGTGCCAGCAGCGTAGGGGGCTACTCCTACGAGCAGTACTTC. V is TRBV9 and J is TRBJ2-7; a weak D match, TRBD1 (5 bases). Trimming shortened V by 0 bases and J by 0 bases, and 7 bases separated the two germline ends. CDR1 is SGDLS and CDR2 is YYNGEE in the germline V gene. This CDR3 has 14 residues.

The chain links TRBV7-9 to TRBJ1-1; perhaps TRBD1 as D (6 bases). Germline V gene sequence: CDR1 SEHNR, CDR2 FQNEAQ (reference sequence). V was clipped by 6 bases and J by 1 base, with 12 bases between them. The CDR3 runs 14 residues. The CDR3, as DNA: TGTGCCAGCAGTCAAATGACAGGGAACACTGAAGCTTTCTTT. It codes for CASSQMTGNTEAFF.

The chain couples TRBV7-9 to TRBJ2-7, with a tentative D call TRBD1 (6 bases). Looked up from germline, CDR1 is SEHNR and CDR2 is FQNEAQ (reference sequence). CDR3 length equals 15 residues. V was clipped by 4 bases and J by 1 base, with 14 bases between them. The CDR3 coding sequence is TGTGCCAGCAGCTCTAGAAGGACAGATTCCTACGAGCAGTACTTC. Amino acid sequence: CASSSRRTDSYEQYF.

CDR3 coding DNA: TGTGCCACCAGCTCTTCCAGCAATGAGCAGTTCTTC. The encoded protein is CATSSSSNEQFF. The V gene is TRBV15, the J gene TRBJ2-1, with D unclear. Trimming pared 5 bases from V and 6 bases from J, leaving 8 bases between. CDR1 is LNHNV and CDR2 is YYDKDF in the germline V gene (reference sequence). The CDR3 totals 12 residues.

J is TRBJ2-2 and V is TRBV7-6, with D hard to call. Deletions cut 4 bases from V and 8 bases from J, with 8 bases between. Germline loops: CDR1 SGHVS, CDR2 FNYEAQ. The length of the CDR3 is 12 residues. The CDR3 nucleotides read TGTGCCAGCAGCTCCCCCCGTGGGGAGCTGTTTTTT. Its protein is CASSSPRGELFF.

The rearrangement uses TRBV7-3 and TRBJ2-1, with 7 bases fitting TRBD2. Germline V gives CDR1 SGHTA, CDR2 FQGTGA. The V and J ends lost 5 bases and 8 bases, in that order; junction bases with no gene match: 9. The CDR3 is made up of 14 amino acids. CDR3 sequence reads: CASSPGGGFDEQFF. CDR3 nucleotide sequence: TGTGCCAGCAGCCCGGGAGGAGGGTTTGATGAGCAGTTCTTC.

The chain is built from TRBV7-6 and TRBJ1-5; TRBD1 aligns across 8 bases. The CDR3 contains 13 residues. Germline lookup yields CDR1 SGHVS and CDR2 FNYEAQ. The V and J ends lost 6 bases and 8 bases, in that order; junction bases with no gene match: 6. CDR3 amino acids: CASSTGGFEPQHF. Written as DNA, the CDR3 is TGTGCCAGCAGTACAGGGGGGTTCGAGCCCCAGCATTTT.

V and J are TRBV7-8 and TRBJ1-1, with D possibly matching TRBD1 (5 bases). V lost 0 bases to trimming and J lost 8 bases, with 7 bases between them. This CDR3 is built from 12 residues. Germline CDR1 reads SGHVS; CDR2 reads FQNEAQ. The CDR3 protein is CASSLAGQEAFF. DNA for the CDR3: TGTGCCAGCAGCTTAGCGGGGCAGGAAGCTTTCTTT.

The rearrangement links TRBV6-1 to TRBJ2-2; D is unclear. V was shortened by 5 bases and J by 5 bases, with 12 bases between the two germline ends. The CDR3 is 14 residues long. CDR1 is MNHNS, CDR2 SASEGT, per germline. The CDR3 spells CASSNRGLTGELFF. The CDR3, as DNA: TGTGCCAGCAGTAATAGAGGATTGACCGGGGAGCTGTTTTTT.

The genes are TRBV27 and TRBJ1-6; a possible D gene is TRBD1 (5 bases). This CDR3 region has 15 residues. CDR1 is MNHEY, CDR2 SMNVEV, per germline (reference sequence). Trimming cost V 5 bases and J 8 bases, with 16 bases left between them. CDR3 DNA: TGTGCCAGCAGTATTACAGGCTCTGGAGATTCACCCCTCCACTTT. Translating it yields CASSITGSGDSPLHF.